This T cell receptor beta chain stems from a study of T cell repertoires in cytomegalovirus infection. Whole-study context: Carrying CMV and the relevant HLA type showed in public TCR beta signatures. The study's findings and limits: The study found HLA-C-restricted CMV-specific TCR beta clonotypes dominating the ex vivo response. Accumulated public TCR beta family frequency recognized individuals carrying CMV together with the relevant HLA.

This clonotype has only a few counts. Its antigen is still unknown. Each CDR3 protein gets one entry after TCRdb re-called the reads with MiXCR. The table includes 300,000 or so distinct CDR3 sequences, about 8.8% detected once. This sequence was found in a human donor in good health (CMV status not recorded). Some clones in this sample may be carry-over from other donors' samples. Sequenced: PBMCs.

CDR3 bases: TGCAGTCCCCCCGGGGTGGGCTATGGCTACACCTTC. Translating gives CSPPGVGYGYTF. The chain recombines TRBV20-1 with TRBJ1-2, with D unclear. Germline CDR1 reads DFQATT; CDR2 reads SNEGSKA (reference sequence). This CDR3 has 12 amino acids. Trimming took off 8 bases at V and 4 bases at J, with 14 bases between the two ends.